The present T cell receptor (beta chain) was sequenced within a study of T cells after yellow fever vaccination. Turning to the study itself: The fractions with low cell numbers were processed using SMART-Seq v4 Ultra Low Input. Whole-study findings and limits: Though it reached lower strength, the secondary response hit its peak faster, day 5 versus 15. Abundant clonotypes from the bulk population could get into FACS-sorted repertoires as contaminants.

Germline lookup yields CDR1 DFQATT and CDR2 SNEGSKA (reference sequence). V gave up 5 bases and J gave up 0 bases, with 8 bases separating them. CDR3 length: 12 amino acids. Template-switching 5'RACE yielded the TCR cDNA; a universal primer site and UMIs were added in the process. TCRdb redid the calling of the 5' RACE reads with MiXCR, one entry per CDR3 protein. The table has a few hundred thousand distinct CDR3 sequences, around 21% seen once; the top ten hold approximately 14%. In this sample, this clonotype turned up a few times. Its matching antigen is unknown. The sequence was collected from a man aged 30 to 39 who received the YFV17D yellow fever vaccine. The chain joins TRBV20-1 to TRBJ2-7; D not resolved. The sample in question was PBMCs, obtained 15 days after the yellow fever booster vaccination. The CDR3 DNA reads as TGCAGTGCTCTGAGTGGCTCCTACGAGCAGTACTTC. The encoded protein is CSALSGSYEQYF.